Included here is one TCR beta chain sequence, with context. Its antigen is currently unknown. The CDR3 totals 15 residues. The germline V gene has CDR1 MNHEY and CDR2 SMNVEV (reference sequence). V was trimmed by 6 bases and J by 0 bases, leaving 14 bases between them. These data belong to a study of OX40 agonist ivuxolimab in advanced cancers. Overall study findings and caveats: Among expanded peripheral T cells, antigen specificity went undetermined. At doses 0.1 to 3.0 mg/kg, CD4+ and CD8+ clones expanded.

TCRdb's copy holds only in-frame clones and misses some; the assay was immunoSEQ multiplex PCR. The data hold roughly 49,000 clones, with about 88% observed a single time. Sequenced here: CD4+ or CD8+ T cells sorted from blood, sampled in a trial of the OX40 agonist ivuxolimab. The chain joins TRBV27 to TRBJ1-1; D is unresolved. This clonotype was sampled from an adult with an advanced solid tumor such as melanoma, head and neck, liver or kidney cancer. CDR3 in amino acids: CASSAPLGMNTEAFF. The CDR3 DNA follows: TGTGCCAGCAGCGCCCCTCTGGGCATGAACACTGAAGCTTTCTTT.